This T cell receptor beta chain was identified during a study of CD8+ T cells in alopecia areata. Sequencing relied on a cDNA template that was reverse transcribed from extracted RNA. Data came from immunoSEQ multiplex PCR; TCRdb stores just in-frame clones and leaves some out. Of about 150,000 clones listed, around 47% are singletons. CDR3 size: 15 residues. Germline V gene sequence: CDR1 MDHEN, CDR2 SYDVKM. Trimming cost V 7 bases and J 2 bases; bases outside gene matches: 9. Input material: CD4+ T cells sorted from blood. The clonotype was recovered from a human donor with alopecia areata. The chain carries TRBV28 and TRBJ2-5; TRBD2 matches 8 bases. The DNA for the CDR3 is TGTGCCAGCACCGTCGGGGGGGCAAGACAAGAGACCCAGTACTTC. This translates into CASTVGGARQETQYF.